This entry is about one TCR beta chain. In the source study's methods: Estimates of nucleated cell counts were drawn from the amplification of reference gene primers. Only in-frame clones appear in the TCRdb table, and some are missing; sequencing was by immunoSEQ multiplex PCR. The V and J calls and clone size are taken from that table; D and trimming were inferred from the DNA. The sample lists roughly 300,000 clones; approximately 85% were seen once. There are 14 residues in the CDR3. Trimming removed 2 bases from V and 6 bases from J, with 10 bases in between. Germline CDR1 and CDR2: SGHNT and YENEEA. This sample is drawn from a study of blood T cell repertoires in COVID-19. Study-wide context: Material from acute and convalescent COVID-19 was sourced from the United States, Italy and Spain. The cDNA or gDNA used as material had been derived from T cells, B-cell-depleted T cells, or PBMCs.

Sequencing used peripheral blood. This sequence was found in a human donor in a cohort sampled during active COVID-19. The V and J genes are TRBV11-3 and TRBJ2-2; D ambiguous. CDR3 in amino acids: CASSLSLTPGELFF. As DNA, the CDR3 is TGTGCCAGCAGCTTATCCCTAACCCCCGGGGAGCTGTTTTTT.